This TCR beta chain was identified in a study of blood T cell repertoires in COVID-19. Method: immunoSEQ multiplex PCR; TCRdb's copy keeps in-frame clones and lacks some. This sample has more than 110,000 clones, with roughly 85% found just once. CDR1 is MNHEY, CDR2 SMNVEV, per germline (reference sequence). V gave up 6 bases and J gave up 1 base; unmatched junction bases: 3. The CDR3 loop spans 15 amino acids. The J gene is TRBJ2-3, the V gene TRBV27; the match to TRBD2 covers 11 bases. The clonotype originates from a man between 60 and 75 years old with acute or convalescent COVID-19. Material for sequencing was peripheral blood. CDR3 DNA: TGTGCCAGCAGCCGGACTAGCGGGCGCACAGATACGCAGTATTTT. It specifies CASSRTSGRTDTQYF.